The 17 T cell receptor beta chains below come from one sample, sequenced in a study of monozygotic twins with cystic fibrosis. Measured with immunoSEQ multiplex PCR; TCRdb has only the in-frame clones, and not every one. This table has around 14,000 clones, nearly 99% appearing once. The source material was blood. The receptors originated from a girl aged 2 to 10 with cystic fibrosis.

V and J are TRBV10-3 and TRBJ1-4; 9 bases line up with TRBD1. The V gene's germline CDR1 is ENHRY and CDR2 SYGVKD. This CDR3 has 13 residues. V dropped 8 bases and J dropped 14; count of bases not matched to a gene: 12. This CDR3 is CAISGQGMIGLFF. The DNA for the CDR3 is TGTGCCATCTCGGGACAGGGAATGATCGGGCTGTTTTTT.

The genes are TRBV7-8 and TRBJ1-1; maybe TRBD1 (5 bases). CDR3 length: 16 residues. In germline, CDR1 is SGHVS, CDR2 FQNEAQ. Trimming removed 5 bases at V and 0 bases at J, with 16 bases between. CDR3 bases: TGTGCCAGCAGCCCAAGGACAAGCGCCCTGAACACTGAAGCTTTCTTT. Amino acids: CASSPRTSALNTEAFF.

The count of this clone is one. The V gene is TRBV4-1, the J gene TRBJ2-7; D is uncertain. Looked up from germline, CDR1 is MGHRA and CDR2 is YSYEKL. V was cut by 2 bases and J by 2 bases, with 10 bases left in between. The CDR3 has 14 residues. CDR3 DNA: TGCGCCAGCAGCCAAAGTGTCGGTACCTACGAGCAGTACTTC. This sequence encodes CASSQSVGTYEQYF.

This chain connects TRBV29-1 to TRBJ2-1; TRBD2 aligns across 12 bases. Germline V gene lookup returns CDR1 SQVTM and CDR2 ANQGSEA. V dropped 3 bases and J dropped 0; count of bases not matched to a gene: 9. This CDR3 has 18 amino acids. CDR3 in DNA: TGCAGCGTTGAGGGACTAGCGGGTTCCCTTAGCTCCTACAATGAGCAGTTCTTC. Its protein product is CSVEGLAGSLSSYNEQFF.

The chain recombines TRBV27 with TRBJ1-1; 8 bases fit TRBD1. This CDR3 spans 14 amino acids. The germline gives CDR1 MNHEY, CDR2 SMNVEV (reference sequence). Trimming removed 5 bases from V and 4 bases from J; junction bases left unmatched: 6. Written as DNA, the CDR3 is TGTGCCAGCAGTAGACAGGGGCGTAGCACTGAAGCTTTCTTT. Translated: CASSRQGRSTEAFF.

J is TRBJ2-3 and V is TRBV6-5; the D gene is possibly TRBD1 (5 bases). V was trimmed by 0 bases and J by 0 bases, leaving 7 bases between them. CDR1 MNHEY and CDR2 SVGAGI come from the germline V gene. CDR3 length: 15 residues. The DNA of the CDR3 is TGTGCCAGCAGTTACTCGACAGTTAGCACAGATACGCAGTATTTT. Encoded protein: CASSYSTVSTDTQYF.

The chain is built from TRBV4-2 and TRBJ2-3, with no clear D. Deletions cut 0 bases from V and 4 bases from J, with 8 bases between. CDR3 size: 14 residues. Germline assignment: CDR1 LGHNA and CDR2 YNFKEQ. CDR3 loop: CASSQEPRADTQYF. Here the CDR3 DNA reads TGTGCCAGCAGCCAAGAACCCCGGGCAGATACGCAGTATTTT.

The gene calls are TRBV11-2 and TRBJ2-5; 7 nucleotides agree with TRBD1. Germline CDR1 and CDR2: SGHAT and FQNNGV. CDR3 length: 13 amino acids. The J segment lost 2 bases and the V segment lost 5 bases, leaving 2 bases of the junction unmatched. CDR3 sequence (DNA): TGTGCCAGCAGCACAGGGGAACAAGAGACCCAGTACTTC. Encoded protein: CASSTGEQETQYF.

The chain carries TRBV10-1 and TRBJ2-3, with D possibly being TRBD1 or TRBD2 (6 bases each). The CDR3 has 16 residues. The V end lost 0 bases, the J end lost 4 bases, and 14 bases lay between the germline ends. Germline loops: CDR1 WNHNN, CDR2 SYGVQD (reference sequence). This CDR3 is CASSESGGPAADTQYF. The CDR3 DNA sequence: TGCGCCAGCAGTGAGTCAGGGGGGCCGGCGGCAGATACGCAGTATTTT.

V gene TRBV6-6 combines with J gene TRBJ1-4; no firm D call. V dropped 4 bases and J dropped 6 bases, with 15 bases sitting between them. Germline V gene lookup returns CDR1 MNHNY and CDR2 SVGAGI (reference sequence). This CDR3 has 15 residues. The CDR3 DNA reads TGTGCCAGCAGTTCAAAGGGCTCCAAGGATGAAAAACTGTTTTTT. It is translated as CASSSKGSKDEKLFF.

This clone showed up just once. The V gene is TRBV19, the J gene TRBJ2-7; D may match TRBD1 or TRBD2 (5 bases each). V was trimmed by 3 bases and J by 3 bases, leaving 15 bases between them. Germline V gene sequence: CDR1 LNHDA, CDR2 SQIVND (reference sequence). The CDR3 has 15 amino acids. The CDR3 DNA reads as TGTGCCAGTAGTATGTTTGGGGGTATTTACTACGAGCAGTACTTC. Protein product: CASSMFGGIYYEQYF.

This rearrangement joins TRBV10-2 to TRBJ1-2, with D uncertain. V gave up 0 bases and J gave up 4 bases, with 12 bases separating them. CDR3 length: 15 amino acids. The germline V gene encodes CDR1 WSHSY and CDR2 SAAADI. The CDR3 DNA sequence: TGCGCCAGCAGTGAGTCGGCGGGGTTGGGCTATGGCTACACCTTC. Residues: CASSESAGLGYGYTF.

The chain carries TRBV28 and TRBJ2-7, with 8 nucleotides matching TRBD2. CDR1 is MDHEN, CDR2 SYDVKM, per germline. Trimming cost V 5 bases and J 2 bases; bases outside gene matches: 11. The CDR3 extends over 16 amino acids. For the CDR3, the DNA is TGTGCCAGCAGTCCACCTAGGGTACTAGCGGCCTACGAGCAGTACTTC. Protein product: CASSPPRVLAAYEQYF.

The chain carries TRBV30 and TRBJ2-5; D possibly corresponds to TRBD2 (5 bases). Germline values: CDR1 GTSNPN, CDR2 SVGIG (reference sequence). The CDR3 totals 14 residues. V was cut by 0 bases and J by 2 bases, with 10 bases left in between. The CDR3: CAWSVKSGQETQYF. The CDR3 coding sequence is TGTGCCTGGAGTGTAAAAAGCGGACAAGAGACCCAGTACTTC.

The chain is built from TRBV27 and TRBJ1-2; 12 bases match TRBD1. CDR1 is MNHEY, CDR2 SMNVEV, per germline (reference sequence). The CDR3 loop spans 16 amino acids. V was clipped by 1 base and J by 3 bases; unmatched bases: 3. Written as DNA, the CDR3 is TGTGCCAGCAGTTTATACGGGACAGGGGGCTACTATGGCTACACCTTC. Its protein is CASSLYGTGGYYGYTF.

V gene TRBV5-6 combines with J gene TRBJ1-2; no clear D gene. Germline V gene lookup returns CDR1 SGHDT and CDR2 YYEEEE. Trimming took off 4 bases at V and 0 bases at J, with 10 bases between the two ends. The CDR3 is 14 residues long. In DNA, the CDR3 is TGTGCCAGCAGCCACGACCGGACTAACTATGGCTACACCTTC. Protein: CASSHDRTNYGYTF. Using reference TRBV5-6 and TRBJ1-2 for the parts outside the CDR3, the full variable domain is DAGVTQSPTHLIKTRGQQVTLRCSPKSGHDTVSWYQQALGQGPQFIFQYYEEEERQRGNFPDRFSGHQFPNYSSELNVNALLLGDSALYLCASSHDRTNYGYTFGSGTRLTVV.

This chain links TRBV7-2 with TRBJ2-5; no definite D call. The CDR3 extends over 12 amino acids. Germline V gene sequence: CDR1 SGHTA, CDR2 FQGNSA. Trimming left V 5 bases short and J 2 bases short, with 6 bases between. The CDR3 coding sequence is TGTGCCAGCAGCCCCGAGCAAGAGACCCAGTACTTC. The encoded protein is CASSPEQETQYF.